This TCR beta chain emerged from a study of T cell repertoires in cytomegalovirus infection. Study-wide background: Public TCR beta signatures indicated both CMV infection and matching HLA type.

In germline, CDR1 is SGHRS, CDR2 YFSETQ. CDR3 size: 14 residues. V lost 4 bases and J lost 1, with 6 bases in between. TCRdb called the reads again in MiXCR, with one record for every CDR3 protein. The table includes roughly 280,000 distinct CDR3 sequences, roughly 13% detected once. The V gene is TRBV5-1, the J gene TRBJ1-6; no definite D call. The sample taken for sequencing was PBMCs. The clonotype comes from a human donor in good health (CMV status not recorded). Some clones in this sample may be carry-over from other donors' samples. The CDR3 loop reads CASSRDSYNSPLHF. Written as DNA, the CDR3 is TGCGCCAGCAGCCGGGATTCCTATAATTCACCCCTCCACTTT.